Each of the 22 T cell receptor beta chains below was sequenced from the same sample in a study of blood T cell repertoires in COVID-19. Sequencing used immunoSEQ multiplex PCR; TCRdb keeps in-frame clones, though not all of them. The data show roughly 150,000 clones, about nine tenths seen once. Sequencing input: peripheral blood. The receptors here all came from a man younger than 35 with COVID-19, enrolled during active disease.

The chain recombines TRBV5-5 with TRBJ2-7; D gene ambiguous. Germline assignment: CDR1 SGHKS and CDR2 YYEKEE (reference sequence). The CDR3 loop spans 15 amino acids. V was clipped by 4 bases and J by 4 bases, with 18 bases between them. The CDR3 DNA is TGTGCCAGCAGCCCAGGCCCTTTGAGAAAGTACGAGCAGTACTTC. It encodes CASSPGPLRKYEQYF.

The chain combines TRBV6-5 with TRBJ2-7; a weak D match, TRBD1 (7 bases). Germline lookup yields CDR1 MNHEY and CDR2 SVGAGI. The CDR3 extends over 14 amino acids. Trimming took 2 bases from V and 7 from J, leaving 15 bases between them. The CDR3 region is CASSYRQGGMEQYF. As DNA, the CDR3 is TGTGCCAGCAGTTACCGACAGGGAGGAATGGAGCAGTACTTC.

The J gene is TRBJ1-1, the V gene TRBV19, with TRBD1 matching 7 bases. The CDR3 runs 14 residues. Germline CDR1 LNHDA, CDR2 SQIVND (reference sequence). Trimming cost V 6 bases and J 7 bases; bases outside gene matches: 11. CDR3 amino acids: CASSDPGQLFEAFF. CDR3 DNA sequence: TGTGCCAGTAGCGACCCGGGACAGCTTTTTGAAGCTTTCTTT.

The gene calls are TRBV18 and TRBJ2-3; D might be TRBD2 (6 bases). The length of the CDR3 is 16 residues. Per the germline V gene, CDR1 is KGHSH and CDR2 is LQKENI. V dropped 4 bases and J dropped 1 base, with 15 bases sitting between them. As DNA, the CDR3 is TGTGCCAGCTCACGATCCTCGGGAGTGGGCACAGATACGCAGTATTTT. It specifies CASSRSSGVGTDTQYF. Looking up the rest from reference TRBV18 and TRBJ2-3 gives the full variable domain: NAGVMQNPRHLVRRRGQEARLRCSPMKGHSHVYWYRQLPEEGLKFMVYLQKENIIDESGMPKERFSAEFPKEGPSILRIQQVVRGDSAAYFCASSRSSGVGTDTQYFGPGTRLTVL.

This chain uses TRBV4-1 with TRBJ2-3, with D possibly TRBD2 on 5 matching bases. Germline CDR1 MGHRA, CDR2 YSYEKL. The length of the CDR3 is 15 residues. The V gene lost 1 base and the J gene lost 2 bases, with 10 bases spanning the gap. The CDR3 here is CASSQAGFSTDTQYF. CDR3 DNA sequence: TGCGCCAGCAGCCAAGCGGGGTTTTCCACAGATACGCAGTATTTT.

V is TRBV9 and J is TRBJ1-3; no clear D. The CDR3 spans 12 residues. Trimming cost V 4 bases and J 7 bases, with 9 bases left between them. Germline-derived CDR1 and CDR2 are SGDLS and YYNGEE. The CDR3 region has the DNA TGTGCCAGCAGCACCACGGAGAACACCATATATTTT. Translated: CASSTTENTIYF. Full variable domain (remainder filled in from reference TRBV9 and TRBJ1-3): DSGVTQTPKHLITATGQRVTLRCSPRSGDLSVYWYQQSLDQGLQFLIQYYNGEERAKGNILERFSAQQFPDLHSELNLSSLELGDSALYFCASSTTENTIYFGEGSWLTVV.

This clone occurred once. V usage is TRBV7-9 and J usage is TRBJ2-2, with no clear D. Germline-derived CDR1 and CDR2 are SEHNR and FQNEAQ (reference sequence). The ends were cut back, 4 bases at V and 2 bases at J, with 14 bases in the middle. The CDR3 totals 16 residues. The CDR3 sequence: CASSSPLAVNTGELFF. The CDR3 DNA sequence: TGTGCCAGCAGCTCCCCGCTGGCGGTAAACACCGGGGAGCTGTTTTTT.

The chain carries TRBV9 and TRBJ1-2, with 11 bases lining up with TRBD1. J was trimmed by 8 bases and V by 3 bases; bases with no gene match: 9. CDR3 length: 15 residues. Per the germline V gene, CDR1 is SGDLS and CDR2 is YYNGEE. The CDR3 nucleotides are TGTGCCAGCAGCGAATGGACAGGGGGCGTAGAAGGCTACACCTTC. Translation: CASSEWTGGVEGYTF.

The CDR3 loop reads CASSPRLPYNEQFF. CDR3 DNA sequence: TGTGCCAGCAGTCCTAGACTACCCTACAATGAGCAGTTCTTC. The chain has TRBV9 and TRBJ2-1, with a tentative D call TRBD2 (5 bases). Germline CDR1 reads SGDLS; CDR2 reads YYNGEE. Trimming cost V 5 bases and J 2 bases, with 11 bases left between them. CDR3 size: 14 residues.

The chain couples TRBV28 to TRBJ1-1; D is undetermined. The V gene lost 2 bases and the J gene lost 6 bases, with 7 bases spanning the gap. Germline assignment: CDR1 MDHEN and CDR2 SYDVKM. The CDR3 contains 12 residues. Written as DNA, the CDR3 is TGTGCCAGCAGTTTAGTTGGCCCTGAAGCTTTCTTT. Encoded protein: CASSLVGPEAFF.

V is TRBV3-1 (or the pseudogene TRBV3-2) and J is TRBJ2-2; 13 bases align to TRBD2. CDR1 is LGHDT, CDR2 YNNKEL, per germline (reference sequence). The length of the CDR3 is 16 residues. J lost 7 bases, V lost 3 bases, and 5 bases had no gene match. Here the CDR3 reads CASSQGTSGTIGELFF. CDR3 in DNA: TGTGCCAGCAGCCAGGGGACTAGCGGGACGATCGGGGAGCTGTTTTTT.

CDR3 nucleotides: TGTGCCAGCAGCCTCCAGCGACTAGCGGGAAGCAATGAGCAGTTCTTC. It translates to CASSLQRLAGSNEQFF. This chain links TRBV11-2 with TRBJ2-1, with 11 bases lining up with TRBD2. From germline, CDR1 is SGHAT and CDR2 FQNNGV. CDR3 length: 16 residues. With V trimmed by 5 bases and J by 6 bases, 9 bases remained unmatched.

The chain uses TRBV12-3 or TRBV12-4 and TRBJ2-7; TRBD2 might be the D (5 bases). This CDR3 is 12 amino acids long. V lost 3 bases and J 6 bases, leaving 9 bases between the germline ends. The CDR3 sequence: CASSLSGLEQYF. The CDR3 nucleotides read TGTGCCAGCAGTTTGAGCGGTCTCGAGCAGTACTTC.

This clone was found once. The chain uses TRBV24-1 and TRBJ2-1; a weak D match, TRBD2 (5 bases). Germline V gene lookup returns CDR1 KGHDR and CDR2 SFDVKD. The CDR3 extends over 15 amino acids. V lost 3 bases and J 1 base, leaving 9 bases between the germline ends. The CDR3 coding sequence is TGTGCCACCAGTGATGCTAGCCAATCCTACAATGAGCAGTTCTTC. Translating gives CATSDASQSYNEQFF.

The chain recombines TRBV27 with TRBJ2-7; D perhaps matches TRBD1 (6 bases). Trimming removed 5 bases at V and 5 bases at J, with 16 bases between. CDR1 MNHEY and CDR2 SMNVEV come from the germline V gene (reference sequence). The CDR3 covers 14 residues. This CDR3 reads CASSLGPGVNEQYF. As DNA, the CDR3 is TGTGCCAGCAGTCTCGGGCCAGGGGTTAACGAGCAGTACTTC.

V usage is TRBV29-1 and J usage is TRBJ2-1; 12 bases line up with TRBD2. The J segment lost 6 bases and the V segment lost 4 bases, leaving 4 bases of the junction unmatched. The CDR3 totals 14 residues. CDR1 and CDR2 from the germline V gene are SQVTM and ANQGSEA. The CDR3 nucleotides are TGCAGCGTTGCTAGCGGGAGGGCCTTCAATGAGCAGTTCTTC. Its protein is CSVASGRAFNEQFF.

This clone occurred a few times. V usage is TRBV27 and J usage is TRBJ2-7; a weak D match, TRBD2 (5 bases). The CDR3 loop spans 14 amino acids. Between the trimmed V and J ends, which lost 5 bases and 5 bases, there was a span of 16 bases. Germline V lookup: CDR1 MNHEY, CDR2 SMNVEV (reference sequence). The CDR3 loop reads CASSPRAGGDEQYF. CDR3 sequence (DNA): TGTGCCAGCAGTCCCCGTGCAGGAGGCGACGAGCAGTACTTC.

The V gene is TRBV21-1, the J gene TRBJ1-6. TRBV21-1 is flagged as a pseudogene. The CDR3 has 14 amino acids. CDR3 coding DNA: TGTGCCAGCCGGAGAGGGATCTATAATTCACCCCTCCACTTT. Encoded protein: CASRRGIYNSPLHF.

V gene TRBV7-8 combines with J gene TRBJ1-2; 9 nucleotides match TRBD1. CDR1 SGHVS and CDR2 FQNEAQ come from the germline V gene. The CDR3 is made up of 14 amino acids. Trimming took 5 bases from V and 8 from J; bases not matched to a gene: 9. CDR3: CASSGGTGRGGYTF. The DNA of the CDR3 is TGTGCCAGCAGCGGCGGGACAGGGAGAGGGGGCTACACCTTC.

This chain joins TRBV24-1 and TRBJ2-2; a weak D match, TRBD2 (5 bases). Germline V gene lookup returns CDR1 KGHDR and CDR2 SFDVKD. The ends were cut back, 7 bases at V and 0 bases at J, with 14 bases in the middle. This CDR3 contains 16 residues. CDR3 coding DNA: TGTGCCACCAGAGCCCCGGGGAGAGCGAACACCGGGGAGCTGTTTTTT. Translation: CATRAPGRANTGELFF.

The rearrangement uses TRBV28 and TRBJ2-1, with a tentative D call TRBD2 (5 bases). V was clipped by 2 bases and J by 5 bases, with 22 bases between them. The CDR3 extends over 18 amino acids. Looked up from germline, CDR1 is MDHEN and CDR2 is SYDVKM. CDR3 protein: CASSLGRIGQWLNNEQFF. The DNA for the CDR3 is TGTGCCAGCAGTTTAGGGAGAATAGGCCAGTGGTTAAACAATGAGCAGTTCTTC.

V is TRBV6-1 and J is TRBJ2-1; maybe TRBD1 (6 bases). The CDR3 consists of 12 residues. Germline values: CDR1 MNHNS, CDR2 SASEGT. The V end was cut by 3 bases, the J end by 9 bases, with 9 bases between. The CDR3 region is CASSELGGEQFF. The CDR3 DNA sequence: TGTGCCAGCAGTGAGTTAGGGGGTGAGCAGTTCTTC.